The T cell receptor beta chain under discussion was sequenced for a study of response to subunit inactivated influenza vaccine. Notes on the study in general: The authors proposed limited new T cell recruitment per seasonal influenza vaccination.

This clonotype was detected many times. Its matching antigen is unknown. CDR1 and CDR2 (germline): DFQATT, SNEGSKA (reference sequence). This CDR3 has 13 residues. V was pared by 3 bases and J by 6 bases, with 13 bases between. TCRdb processed the RT-PCR reads anew with MiXCR; each CDR3 protein has one entry. The sample gives roughly 170,000 distinct CDR3 sequences, around a tenth of which show up once; about 11% is in the top ten. The V call is TRBV20-1, the J call TRBJ2-3; D remains ambiguous. The TCR sequence derives from a man aged 50 to 60 who received an inactivated influenza vaccine. Here the sequenced sample was non-naive T cells sorted from PBMCs, taken on the day of vaccination. CDR3 nucleotides: TGCAGTGCTAGCCCCGTAGCCAGGGATACGCAGTATTTT. Amino acids: CSASPVARDTQYF.